These 10 T cell receptor beta chains were all obtained from the same sample, sequenced in a study of CD8 T cells in Susac syndrome. Random hexamers primed reverse transcription of roughly 0.45 to 1 ug RNA. A single record per CDR3 protein comes from TCRdb applying MiXCR to the immunoSEQ multiplex PCR reads. The sample carries approximately 190,000 distinct CDR3 sequences, under 95% recorded once. The sample consisted of CD4+ T cells from PBMCs. All receptors derive from a human donor in good health.

The DNA for the CDR3 is TGTGCCAGCGCGAATCTTGGGGGAGGTAATTCACCCCTCCACTTT. Its protein product is CASANLGGGNSPLHF. V usage is TRBV2 and J usage is TRBJ1-6, with D possibly matching TRBD1 (5 bases). The V gene lost 8 bases and the J gene lost 6 bases, with 17 bases spanning the gap. Germline CDR1 SNHLY, CDR2 FYNNEI. CDR3 size: 15 residues.

The chain joins TRBV7-9 to TRBJ2-7; 7 nucleotides agree with TRBD1. The junction had 13 bases not matched to a gene; V was cut back by 0 bases and J by 5 bases. The CDR3 consists of 17 residues. Germline loops: CDR1 SEHNR, CDR2 FQNEAQ (reference sequence). The chain's CDR3 is CASSLARAGGMRDEQYF. As DNA, the CDR3 is TGTGCCAGCAGCTTAGCGCGGGCAGGGGGAATGAGGGACGAGCAGTACTTC.

The genes are TRBV7-2 and TRBJ2-5; 8 bases are shared with TRBD2. With 5 bases clipped from V and 1 base from J, the junction kept 6 bases outside the gene matches. Germline assignment: CDR1 SGHTA and CDR2 FQGNSA. The CDR3 spans 15 residues. CDR3 residues: CASSLQRGPQETQYF. The CDR3 region has the DNA TGTGCCAGCAGCCTCCAGCGGGGGCCCCAAGAGACCCAGTACTTC.

J is TRBJ1-5 and V is TRBV19, with 9 bases identical to TRBD1. V gave up 5 bases and J gave up 2 bases; unmatched junction bases: 10. This CDR3 is built from 17 residues. Germline CDR1 and CDR2: LNHDA and SQIVND (reference sequence). The chain's CDR3 is CASSPGQGIVGNQPQHF. DNA for the CDR3: TGTGCCAGTAGTCCGGGACAGGGTATCGTCGGCAATCAGCCCCAGCATTTT.

This chain uses TRBV6-1 with TRBJ2-7; TRBD1 agrees at 9 bases. This CDR3 has 16 amino acids. V lost 5 bases, J lost 0 bases, and 8 bases stayed unmatched. Germline V gives CDR1 MNHNS, CDR2 SASEGT. CDR3 amino acids: CASSPTGTGSSYEQYF. The CDR3 nucleotides are TGTGCCAGCAGTCCTACAGGGACAGGGAGCTCCTACGAGCAGTACTTC.

The chain couples TRBV11-3 to TRBJ2-3; D is undetermined. The CDR3 runs to 12 residues. V dropped 6 bases and J dropped 4 bases, with 8 bases sitting between them. The germline V gene encodes CDR1 SGHNT and CDR2 YENEEA. This CDR3 is CASSFSSDTQYF. In DNA form, the CDR3 reads TGTGCCAGCAGTTTTAGTTCAGATACGCAGTATTTT. The full variable domain, completed using reference TRBV11-3 and TRBJ2-3, is EAGVVQSPRYKIIEKKQPVAFWCNPISGHNTLYWYLQNLGQGPELLIRYENEEAVDDSQLPKDRFSAERLKGVDSTLKIQPAELGDSAVYLCASSFSSDTQYFGPGTRLTVL.

V usage is TRBV6-5 and J usage is TRBJ2-1; D assignment may be TRBD1 or TRBD2 (5 bases each). This CDR3 spans 17 amino acids. Germline CDR1 and CDR2: MNHEY and SVGAGI. The V gene lost 4 bases and the J gene lost 4 bases, with 20 bases spanning the gap. CDR3 protein: CASSFSGTRGIYNEQFF. The CDR3 coding sequence is TGTGCCAGCAGTTTTTCCGGGACCCGGGGCATTTACAATGAGCAGTTCTTC.

The chain couples TRBV13 to TRBJ2-7; 10 positions agree with TRBD1. The length of the CDR3 is 16 residues. The germline CDR1 and CDR2 sequences are PRHDT and FYEKMQ (reference sequence). V lost 1 base, J lost 3 bases, and 6 bases stayed unmatched. CDR3 loop: CASSLVGGQGIYEQYV. The CDR3 DNA reads TGTGCCAGCAGCTTAGTAGGGGGACAGGGGATCTACGAGCAGTACGTC.

This sequence joins TRBV5-4 and TRBJ1-2; unclear D gene. The CDR3 totals 16 residues. Trimming pared 4 bases from V and 5 bases from J, leaving 21 bases between. The germline V gene encodes CDR1 SGHNT and CDR2 YYREEE (reference sequence). The CDR3 DNA sequence: TGTGCCAGCAGCGCGCAAGCTTCGTCGGCTGTATATGGCTACACCTTC. Translation: CASSAQASSAVYGYTF.

The chain is built from TRBV25-1 and TRBJ1-5; D is uncertain. CDR1 and CDR2 (germline): MGHDK, SYGVNS. Trimming shortened V by 4 bases and J by 2 bases, and 9 bases separated the two germline ends. This CDR3 is 14 amino acids long. This chain's CDR3 is CASSGYGGNQPQHF. CDR3 nucleotides: TGTGCCAGCAGTGGGTATGGCGGCAATCAGCCCCAGCATTTT.